A selection of T cell receptor beta chains follows, all from one sample in a study of T cell responses to AZD1222 COVID-19 vaccine. Sequencing used immunoSEQ multiplex PCR; TCRdb keeps in-frame clones, though not all of them. Found here are around 66,000 clones, about four fifths of them singletons; the top ten hold approximately 23%. This sample comprised peripheral blood, obtained on day 0 of MenACWY control vaccination. Source of these receptors: an adult in good health. The CDR3 runs from the conserved cysteine through the conserved F or W. The D gene is left open where the match is weak. A clone size is listed for some rows: how often the clone was seen (once, few, many), or a class if it is expanded.

V gene	clone size	J gene	D gene	CDR3 DNA	CDR3 protein
TRBV10-3	few	TRBJ1-1	NA	TGTGCCATCCAGGGACGGAACACTGAAGCTTTCTTT	CAIQGRNTEAFF
TRBV19	NA	TRBJ2-7	TRBD1	TGTGCCAGTAGCCCCTCCGGGACAGCGAAATACGAGCAGTACTTC	CASSPSGTAKYEQYF
TRBV7-3	NA	TRBJ2-2	TRBD1	TGTGCCAGCAGCCCATCCTTGGGACAGGGAATGGGGGAGCTGTTTTTT	CASSPSLGQGMGELFF
TRBV7-2	NA	TRBJ1-5	NA	TGTGCCAGCAGCTTAGATAGTGGTGGGCAGCCCCAGCATTTT	CASSLDSGGQPQHF
TRBV28	NA	TRBJ1-1	NA	TGTGCCAGCAGTTTATTCGGCAGTGGGGGAACTGAAGCTTTCTTT	CASSLFGSGGTEAFF
TRBV7-2	NA	TRBJ2-4	NA	TGTGCCAGCAGCTTAGCTCTGGGTCTCAAAAACATTCAGTACTTC	CASSLALGLKNIQYF
TRBV7-9	NA	TRBJ2-6	NA	TGTGCCAGCAGCATAACAGGGTTGGGGGCCAACGTCCTGACTTTC	CASSITGLGANVLTF
TRBV7-2	few	TRBJ1-1	NA	TGTGCCAGCAGCTTAATACCAGGGAGACGGGCTTTCTTT	CASSLIPGRRAFF
TRBV5-1	few	TRBJ1-6	NA	TGCGCCAGCAGCTTAGGGGAGGATAATTCACCCCTCCACTTT	CASSLGEDNSPLHF
TRBV2	NA	TRBJ2-3	NA	TGTGCCAGCAGTGAATATGATCCCGGTAAATATTATTTT	CASSEYDPGKYYF
TRBV6-5	NA	TRBJ2-3	NA	TGTGCCAGCAGTTACGGAGCGGACCCTAGCACAGATACGCAGTATTTT	CASSYGADPSTDTQYF
TRBV27	NA	TRBJ1-5	NA	TGTGCCAGCAGTGCAACTCGGACCCAGCCCCAGCATTTT	CASSATRTQPQHF
TRBV10-3	once	TRBJ2-7	TRBD1	TGTGCCATCAGTGCTTACGGACAGGGGGCGAGCTCCTACGAGCAGTACTTC	CAISAYGQGASSYEQYF
TRBV7-2	NA	TRBJ1-5	NA	TGTGCCAGCAGCTTAGGTAGAGCTCAGCCCCAGCATTTT	CASSLGRAQPQHF
TRBV5-6	NA	TRBJ1-5	NA	TGTGCCAGCAGCTTGTTGGGGCCGAATCAGCCCCAGCATTTT	CASSLLGPNQPQHF